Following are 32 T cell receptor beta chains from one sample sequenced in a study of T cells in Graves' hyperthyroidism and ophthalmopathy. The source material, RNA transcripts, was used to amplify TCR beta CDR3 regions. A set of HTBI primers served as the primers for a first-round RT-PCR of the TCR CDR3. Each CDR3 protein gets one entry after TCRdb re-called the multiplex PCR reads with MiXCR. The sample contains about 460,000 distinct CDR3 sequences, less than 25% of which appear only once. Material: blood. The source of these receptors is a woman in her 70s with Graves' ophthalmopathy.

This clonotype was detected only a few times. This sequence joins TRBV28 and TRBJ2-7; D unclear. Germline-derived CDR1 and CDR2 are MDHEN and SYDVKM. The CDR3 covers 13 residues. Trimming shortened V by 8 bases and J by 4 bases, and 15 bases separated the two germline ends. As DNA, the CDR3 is TGTGCCAGCTCTCGACCGTGGGCGTACGAGCAGTACTTC. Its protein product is CASSRPWAYEQYF.

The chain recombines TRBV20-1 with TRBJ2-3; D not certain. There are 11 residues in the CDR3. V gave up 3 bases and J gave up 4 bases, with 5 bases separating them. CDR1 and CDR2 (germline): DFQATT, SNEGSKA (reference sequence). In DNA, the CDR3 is TGCAGTGCTAGTTTCCCAGATACGCAGTATTTT. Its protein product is CSASFPDTQYF.

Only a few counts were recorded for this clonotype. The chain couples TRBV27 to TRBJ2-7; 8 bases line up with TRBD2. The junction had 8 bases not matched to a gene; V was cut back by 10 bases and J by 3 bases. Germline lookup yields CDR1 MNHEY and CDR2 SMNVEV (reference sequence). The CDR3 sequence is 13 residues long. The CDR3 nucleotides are TGTGCCACCTCAGCGGGAGTCATCTACGAGCAGTACTTC. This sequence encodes CATSAGVIYEQYF.

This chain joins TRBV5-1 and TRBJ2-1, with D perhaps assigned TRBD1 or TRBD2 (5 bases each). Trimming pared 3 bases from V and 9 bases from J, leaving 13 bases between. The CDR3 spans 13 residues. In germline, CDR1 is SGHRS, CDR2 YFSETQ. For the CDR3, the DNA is TGCGCCAGCAGCTCGGGACCTCTTGGTGAGCAGTTCTTC. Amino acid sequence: CASSSGPLGEQFF.

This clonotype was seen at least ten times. CDR3 in amino acids: CASQAGFVDTQYF. CDR3 nucleotides: TGTGCCAGCCAAGCGGGGTTTGTAGATACGCAGTATTTT. J is TRBJ2-3 and V is TRBV28, with 7 bases that match TRBD2. After removal of 8 bases from V and 5 bases from J, the junction contained 7 bases not matched to a gene. Germline CDR1 is MDHEN and CDR2 is SYDVKM. This CDR3 region has 13 residues.

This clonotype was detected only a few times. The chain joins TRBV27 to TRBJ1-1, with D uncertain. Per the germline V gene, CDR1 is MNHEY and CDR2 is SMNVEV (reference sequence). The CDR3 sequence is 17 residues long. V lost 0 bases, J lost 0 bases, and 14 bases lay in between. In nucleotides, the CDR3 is TGTGCCAGCAGTTTATCCACAGTGCCGACAATGAACACTGAAGCTTTCTTT. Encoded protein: CASSLSTVPTMNTEAFF.

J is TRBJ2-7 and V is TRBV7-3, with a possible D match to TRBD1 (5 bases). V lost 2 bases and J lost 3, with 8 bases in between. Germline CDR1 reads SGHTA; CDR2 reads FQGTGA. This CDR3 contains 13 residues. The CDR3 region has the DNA TGTGCCAGCAGCTTACCAGGGCGCTACGAGCAGTACTTC. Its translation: CASSLPGRYEQYF.

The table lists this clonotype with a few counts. CDR3 region: CASSPGTYEGETQYF. CDR3 in DNA: TGTGCCAGCAGCCCGGGGACTTACGAGGGAGAGACCCAGTACTTC. This chain links TRBV7-2 with TRBJ2-5; TRBD2 is a possible D gene (6 bases). Germline values: CDR1 SGHTA, CDR2 FQGNSA. The CDR3 length is 15 residues. Trimming removed 5 bases from V and 4 bases from J, with 17 bases in between.

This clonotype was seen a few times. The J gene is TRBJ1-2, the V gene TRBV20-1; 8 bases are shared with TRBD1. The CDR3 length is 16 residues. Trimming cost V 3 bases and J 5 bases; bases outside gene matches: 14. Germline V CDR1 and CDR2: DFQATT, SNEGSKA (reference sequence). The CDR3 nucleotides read TGCAGTGCTAGTGGACAGGGAAAGGGGGGCGGGTATGGCTACACCTTC. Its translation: CSASGQGKGGGYGYTF.

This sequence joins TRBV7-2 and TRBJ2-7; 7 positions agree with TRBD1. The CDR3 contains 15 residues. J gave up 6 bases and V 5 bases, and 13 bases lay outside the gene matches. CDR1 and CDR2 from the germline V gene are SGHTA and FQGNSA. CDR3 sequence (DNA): TGTGCCAGCAGCCCGAAGACAGGGAGAGACATCGAGCAGTACTTC. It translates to CASSPKTGRDIEQYF.

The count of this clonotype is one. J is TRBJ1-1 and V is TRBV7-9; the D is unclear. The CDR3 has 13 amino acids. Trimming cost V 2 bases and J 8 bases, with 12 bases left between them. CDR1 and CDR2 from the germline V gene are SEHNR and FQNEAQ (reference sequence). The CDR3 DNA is TGTGCCAGCAGCTTACTCGTTTCGGGCGAAGCTTTCTTT. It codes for CASSLLVSGEAFF. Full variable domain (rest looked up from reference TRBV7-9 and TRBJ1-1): DTGVSQNPRHKITKRGQNVTFRCDPISEHNRLYWYRQTLGQGPEFLTYFQNEAQLEKSRLLSDRFSAERPKGSFSTLEIQRTEQGDSAMYLCASSLLVSGEAFFGQGTRLTVV.

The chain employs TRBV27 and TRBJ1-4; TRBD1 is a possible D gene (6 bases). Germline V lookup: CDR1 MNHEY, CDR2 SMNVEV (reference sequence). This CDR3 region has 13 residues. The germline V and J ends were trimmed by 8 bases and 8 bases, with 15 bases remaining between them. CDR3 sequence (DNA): TGTGCCAGCGGGAGGACAGCCCCAGAAAAACTGTTTTTT. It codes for CASGRTAPEKLFF.

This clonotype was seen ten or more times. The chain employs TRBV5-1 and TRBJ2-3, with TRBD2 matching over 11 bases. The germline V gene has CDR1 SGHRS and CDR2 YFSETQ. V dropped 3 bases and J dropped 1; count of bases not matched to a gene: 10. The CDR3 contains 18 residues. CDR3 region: CASSSGLAATGGTDTQYF. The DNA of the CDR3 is TGCGCCAGCAGCTCGGGACTAGCGGCTACCGGAGGCACAGATACGCAGTATTTT.

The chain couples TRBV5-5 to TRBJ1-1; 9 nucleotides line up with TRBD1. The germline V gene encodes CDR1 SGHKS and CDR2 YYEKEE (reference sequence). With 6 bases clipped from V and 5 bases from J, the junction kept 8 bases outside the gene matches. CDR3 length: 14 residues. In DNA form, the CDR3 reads TGTGCCAGCACCATAACAGGGGGCTATACTGAAGCTTTCTTT. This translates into CASTITGGYTEAFF.

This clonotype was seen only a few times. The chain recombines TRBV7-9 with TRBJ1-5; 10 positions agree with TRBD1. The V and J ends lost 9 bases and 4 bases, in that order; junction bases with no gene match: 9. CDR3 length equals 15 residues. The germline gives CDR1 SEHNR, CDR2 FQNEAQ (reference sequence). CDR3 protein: CASTLGTGENQPQHF. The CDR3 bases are TGTGCCAGTACCCTAGGGACAGGGGAAAATCAGCCCCAGCATTTT.

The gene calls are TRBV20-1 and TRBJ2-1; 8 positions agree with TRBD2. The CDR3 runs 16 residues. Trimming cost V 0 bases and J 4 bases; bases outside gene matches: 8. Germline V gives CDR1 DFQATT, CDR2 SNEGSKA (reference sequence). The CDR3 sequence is CSARDRGAGGYNEQFF. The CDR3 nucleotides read TGCAGTGCTAGAGATCGGGGGGCGGGGGGATACAATGAGCAGTTCTTC.

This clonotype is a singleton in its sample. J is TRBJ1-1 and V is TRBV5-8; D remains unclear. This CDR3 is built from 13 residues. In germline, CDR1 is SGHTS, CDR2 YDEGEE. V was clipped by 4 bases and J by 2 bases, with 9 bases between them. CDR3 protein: CASSATRNTEAFF. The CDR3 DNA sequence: TGTGCCAGCAGCGCAACCAGAAACACTGAAGCTTTCTTT. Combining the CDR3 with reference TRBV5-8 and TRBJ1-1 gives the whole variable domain EAGVTQSPTHLIKTRGQQATLRCSPISGHTSVYWYQQALGLGLQFLLWYDEGEERNRGNFPPRFSGRQFPNYSSELNVNALELEDSALYLCASSATRNTEAFFGQGTRLTVV.

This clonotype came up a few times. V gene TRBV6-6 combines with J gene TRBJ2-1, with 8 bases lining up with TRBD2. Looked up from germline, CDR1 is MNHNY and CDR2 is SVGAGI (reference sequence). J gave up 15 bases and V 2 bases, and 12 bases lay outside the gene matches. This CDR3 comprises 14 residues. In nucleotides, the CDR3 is TGTGCCAGCAGTTACAGGGGAGCGGGAGAAGGATCGTTCTTC. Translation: CASSYRGAGEGSFF.

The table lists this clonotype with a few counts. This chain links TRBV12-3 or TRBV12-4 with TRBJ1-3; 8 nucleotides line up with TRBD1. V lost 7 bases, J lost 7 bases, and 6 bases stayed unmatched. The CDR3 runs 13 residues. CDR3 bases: TGTGCCAGCAAACAGGGGGTTCGTAACACCATATATTTT. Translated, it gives CASKQGVRNTIYF.

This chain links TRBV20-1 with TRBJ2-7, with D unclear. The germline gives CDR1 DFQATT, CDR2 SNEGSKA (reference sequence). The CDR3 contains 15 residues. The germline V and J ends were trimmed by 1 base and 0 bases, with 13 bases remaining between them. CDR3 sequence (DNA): TGCAGTGCTAGAGTATCCCATCAGAGCTCCTACGAGCAGTACTTC. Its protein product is CSARVSHQSSYEQYF.

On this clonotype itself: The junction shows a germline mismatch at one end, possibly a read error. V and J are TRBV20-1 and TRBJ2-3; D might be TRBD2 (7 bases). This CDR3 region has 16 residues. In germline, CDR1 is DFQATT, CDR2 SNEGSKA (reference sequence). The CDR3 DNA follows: TGCAGTGCGAGAGGGGGGGGTGGCGCGCCCTCCGGTACGCAGTATTTT. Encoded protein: CSARGGGGAPSGTQYF.

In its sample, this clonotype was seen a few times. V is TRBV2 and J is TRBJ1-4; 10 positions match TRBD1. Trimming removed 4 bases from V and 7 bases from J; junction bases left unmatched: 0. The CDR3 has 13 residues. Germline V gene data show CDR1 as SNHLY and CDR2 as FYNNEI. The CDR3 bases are TGTGCCAGCAGTGGGGACAGGGGTGAAAAACTGTTTTTT. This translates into CASSGDRGEKLFF.

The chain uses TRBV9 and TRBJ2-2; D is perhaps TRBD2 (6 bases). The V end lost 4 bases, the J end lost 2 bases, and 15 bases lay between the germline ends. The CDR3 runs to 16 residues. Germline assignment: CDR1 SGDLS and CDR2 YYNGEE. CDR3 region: CASSTGGGINTGELFF. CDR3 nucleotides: TGTGCCAGCAGCACAGGAGGAGGGATCAACACCGGGGAGCTGTTTTTT.

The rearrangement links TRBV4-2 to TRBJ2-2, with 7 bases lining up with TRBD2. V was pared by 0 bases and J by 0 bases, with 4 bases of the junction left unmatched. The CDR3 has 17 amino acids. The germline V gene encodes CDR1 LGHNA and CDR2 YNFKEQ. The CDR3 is CASSQDGAGANTGELFF. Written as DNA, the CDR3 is TGTGCCAGCAGCCAAGATGGCGCGGGGGCGAACACCGGGGAGCTGTTTTTT.

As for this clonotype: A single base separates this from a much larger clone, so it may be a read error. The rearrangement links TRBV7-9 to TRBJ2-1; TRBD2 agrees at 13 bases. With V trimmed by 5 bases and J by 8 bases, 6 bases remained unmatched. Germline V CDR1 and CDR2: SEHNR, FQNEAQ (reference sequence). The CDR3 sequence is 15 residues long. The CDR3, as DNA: TGTGCCAGCAGCCAAACTAGCGGGAGGGCCGATGAGCAGTTCTTC. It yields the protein CASSQTSGRADEQFF.

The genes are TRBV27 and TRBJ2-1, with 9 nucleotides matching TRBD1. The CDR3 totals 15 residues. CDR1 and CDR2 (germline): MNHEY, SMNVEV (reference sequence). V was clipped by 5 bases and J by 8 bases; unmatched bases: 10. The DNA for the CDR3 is TGTGCCAGCAGTCCCCTGGGACAGGGTCCCCATGAGCAGTTCTTC. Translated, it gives CASSPLGQGPHEQFF.

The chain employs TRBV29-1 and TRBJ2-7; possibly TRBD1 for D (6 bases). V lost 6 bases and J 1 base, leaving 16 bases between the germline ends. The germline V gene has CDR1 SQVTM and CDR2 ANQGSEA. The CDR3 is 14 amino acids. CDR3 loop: CSVIPGQNSYEQYF. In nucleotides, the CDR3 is TGCAGCGTAATCCCGGGACAAAATTCCTACGAGCAGTACTTC.

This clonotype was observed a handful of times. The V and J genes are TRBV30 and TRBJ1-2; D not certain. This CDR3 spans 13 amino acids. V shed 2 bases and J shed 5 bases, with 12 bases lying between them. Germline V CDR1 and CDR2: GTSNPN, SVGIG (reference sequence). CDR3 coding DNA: TGTGCCTGGAGTCCTCTCCGAGCATATGGCTACACCTTC. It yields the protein CAWSPLRAYGYTF.

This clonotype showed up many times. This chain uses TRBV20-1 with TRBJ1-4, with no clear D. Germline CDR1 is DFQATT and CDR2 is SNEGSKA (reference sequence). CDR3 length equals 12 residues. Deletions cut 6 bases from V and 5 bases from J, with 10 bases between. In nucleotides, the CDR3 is TGCAGTGCCATCGGACCGAATGAAAAACTGTTTTTT. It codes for CSAIGPNEKLFF.

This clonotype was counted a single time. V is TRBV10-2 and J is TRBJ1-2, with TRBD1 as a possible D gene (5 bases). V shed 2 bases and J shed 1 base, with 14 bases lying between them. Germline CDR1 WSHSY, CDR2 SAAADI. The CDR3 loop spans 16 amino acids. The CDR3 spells CASSETGLGGNYGYTF. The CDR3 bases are TGCGCCAGCAGTGAGACGGGTTTGGGGGGTAACTATGGCTACACCTTC.

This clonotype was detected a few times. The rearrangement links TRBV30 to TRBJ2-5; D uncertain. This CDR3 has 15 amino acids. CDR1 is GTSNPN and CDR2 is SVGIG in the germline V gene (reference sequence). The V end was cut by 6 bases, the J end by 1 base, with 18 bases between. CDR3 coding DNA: TGTGCCTGTCCCCCGGCAGCCGGTAGCCAAGAGACCCAGTACTTC. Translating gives CACPPAAGSQETQYF.

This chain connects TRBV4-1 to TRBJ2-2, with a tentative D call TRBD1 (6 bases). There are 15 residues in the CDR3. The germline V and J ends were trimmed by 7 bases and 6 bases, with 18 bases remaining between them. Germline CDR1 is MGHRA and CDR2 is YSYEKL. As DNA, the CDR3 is TGCGCCAGCAAACGTCAACAGGGTCTCTCCGGGGAGCTGTTTTTT. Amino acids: CASKRQQGLSGELFF.